This T cell receptor (beta chain) was recovered during a study of T-cell memory formation after mild COVID-19. On the study more broadly: TCR clustering was largely donor specific. General study findings and limits: Contracting CD4+ clones sat mainly in CM and EM; CD8+ in EMRA. Several responding clones turned up in pre-infection memory, indicating that cross-reactive memory may have taken part. Later expanders leaned CD4+, whereas clones that contracted between day 15 and 85 were balanced CD4/CD8.

There are 14 residues in the CDR3. V lost 5 bases, J lost 3 bases, and 14 bases lay in between. Germline loops: CDR1 SGHRS, CDR2 YFSETQ. TCRdb reprocessed the 5' RACE reads with MiXCR, giving one entry per CDR3 protein. The data hold around 300,000 distinct CDR3 sequences, with roughly 19% observed a single time. This clonotype has only a few counts. The antigen remains unidentified. The sample consisted of PBMCs or a T cell subset sorted from them (not recorded which). The sequence was collected from a man aged 18 to 35 who had mild COVID-19 (a few samples of this study predate the infection). Cell type and time point are not known. J is TRBJ2-5 and V is TRBV5-1, with D tentatively TRBD2 (6 bases). As DNA, the CDR3 is TGCGCCAGCAGGGACCCTCGGGGGAAAGAGACCCAGTACTTC. The encoded protein is CASRDPRGKETQYF.